This T cell receptor (beta chain) was recorded in a study of response to subunit inactivated influenza vaccine. Broader study findings: The authors offered the suggestion that each seasonal influenza vaccination recruits few new T cells.

This clonotype was recorded many times. Its antigen is currently unknown. TCRdb reprocessed the RT-PCR reads with MiXCR, giving one entry per CDR3 protein. Here the sample spans around 580,000 distinct CDR3 sequences, roughly 12% being singletons. The ends were cut back, 0 bases at V and 5 bases at J, with 13 bases in the middle. CDR1 is MNHEY, CDR2 SVGAGI, per germline. The CDR3 contains 15 residues. The clonotype was recovered from a man aged 50 to 60 who received an inactivated influenza vaccine. V is TRBV6-5 and J is TRBJ1-1; a possible D gene is TRBD1 (6 bases). The starting material was PBMCs from blood, obtained on the day of vaccination. CDR3: CASSYSLGGRTEAFF. CDR3 in DNA: TGTGCCAGCAGTTACTCGTTGGGGGGCAGGACTGAAGCTTTCTTT.